This T cell receptor (beta chain) was sequenced in a study of cytomegalovirus exposure and HLA in healthy donors. Study-wide points: The study put 150 or so TCR beta chains on its list as cytomegalovirus-associated. Later on, an analysis found that several of the most significant clusters appeared to be linked to common viral pathogens, which included parvovirus B19. Most TCR beta V segments were productive about 87% or about 30% of the time in an earlier analysis.

PCR primers comprised 60 Vbeta and 13 Jbeta primers. Generated by immunoSEQ multiplex PCR, the TCRdb table keeps only in-frame clones and is missing some. This sample's table has 100,000 to 150,000 clones. CDR3 size: 14 residues. CDR1 and CDR2 from the germline V gene are SEHNR and FQNEAQ (reference sequence). Trimming pared 7 bases from V and 2 bases from J, leaving 14 bases between. Regarding this clone: Its antigen is undetermined.

The sequenced sample consisted of PBMCs. This sequence originates from a man between 25 and 39 years old in good health and CMV-seronegative. The V call is TRBV7-9, the J call TRBJ2-5, with D perhaps matching TRBD2 (5 bases). As DNA, the CDR3 is TGTGCCAGCACCCCCGGTAGGGAGCAAGAGACCCAGTACTTC. This gives the protein CASTPGREQETQYF.